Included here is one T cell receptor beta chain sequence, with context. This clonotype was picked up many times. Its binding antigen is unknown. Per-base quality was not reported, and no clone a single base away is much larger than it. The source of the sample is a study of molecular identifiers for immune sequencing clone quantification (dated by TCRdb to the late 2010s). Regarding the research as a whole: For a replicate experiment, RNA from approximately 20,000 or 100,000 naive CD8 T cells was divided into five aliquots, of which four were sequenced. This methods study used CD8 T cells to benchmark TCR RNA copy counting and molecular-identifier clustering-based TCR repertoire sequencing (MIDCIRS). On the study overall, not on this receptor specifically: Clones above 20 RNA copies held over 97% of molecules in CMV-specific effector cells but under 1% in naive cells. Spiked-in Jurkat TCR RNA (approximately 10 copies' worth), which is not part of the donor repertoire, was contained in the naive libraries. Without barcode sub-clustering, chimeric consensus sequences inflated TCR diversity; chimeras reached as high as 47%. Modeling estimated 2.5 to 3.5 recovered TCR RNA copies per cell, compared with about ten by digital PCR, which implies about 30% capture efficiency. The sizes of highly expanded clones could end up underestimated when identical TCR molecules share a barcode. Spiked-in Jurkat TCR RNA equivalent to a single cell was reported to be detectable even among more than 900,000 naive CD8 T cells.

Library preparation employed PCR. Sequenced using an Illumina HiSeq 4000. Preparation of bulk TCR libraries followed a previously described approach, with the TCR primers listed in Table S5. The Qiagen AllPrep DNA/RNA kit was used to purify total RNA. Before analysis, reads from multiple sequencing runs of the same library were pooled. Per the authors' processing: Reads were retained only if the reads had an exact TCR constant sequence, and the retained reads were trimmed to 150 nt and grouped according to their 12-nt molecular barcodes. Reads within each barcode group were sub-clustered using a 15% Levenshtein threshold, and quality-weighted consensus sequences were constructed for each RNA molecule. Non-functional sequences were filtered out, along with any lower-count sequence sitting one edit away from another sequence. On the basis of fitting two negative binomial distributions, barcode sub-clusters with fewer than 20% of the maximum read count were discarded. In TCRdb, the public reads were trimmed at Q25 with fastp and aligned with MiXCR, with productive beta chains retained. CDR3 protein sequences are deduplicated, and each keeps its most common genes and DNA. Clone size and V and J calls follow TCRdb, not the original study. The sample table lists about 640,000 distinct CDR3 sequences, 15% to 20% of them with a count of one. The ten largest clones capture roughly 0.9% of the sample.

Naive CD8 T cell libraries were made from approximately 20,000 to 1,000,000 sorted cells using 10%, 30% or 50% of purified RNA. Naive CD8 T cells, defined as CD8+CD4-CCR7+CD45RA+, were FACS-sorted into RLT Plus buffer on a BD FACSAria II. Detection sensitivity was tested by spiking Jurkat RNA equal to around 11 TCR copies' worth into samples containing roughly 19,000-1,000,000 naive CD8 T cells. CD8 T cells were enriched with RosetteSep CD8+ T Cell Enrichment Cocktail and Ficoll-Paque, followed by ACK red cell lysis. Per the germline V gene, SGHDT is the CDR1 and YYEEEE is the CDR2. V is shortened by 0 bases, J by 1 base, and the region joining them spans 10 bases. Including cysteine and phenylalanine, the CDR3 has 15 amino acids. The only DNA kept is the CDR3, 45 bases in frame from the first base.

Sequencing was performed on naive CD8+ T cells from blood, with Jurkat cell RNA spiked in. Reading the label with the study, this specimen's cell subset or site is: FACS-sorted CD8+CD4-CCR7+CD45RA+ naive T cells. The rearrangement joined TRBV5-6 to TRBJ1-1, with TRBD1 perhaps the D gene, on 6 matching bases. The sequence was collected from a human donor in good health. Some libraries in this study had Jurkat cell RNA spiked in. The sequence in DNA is TGTGCCAGCAGCTTGGTGGGGGCGGGGAACACTGAAGCTTTCTTT. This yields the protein CASSLVGAGNTEAFF.